These 6 T cell receptor beta chains share one sample of origin, sequenced in a study of T cell responses to AZD1222 COVID-19 vaccine. This table comes from immunoSEQ multiplex PCR, and its TCRdb copy is limited to in-frame clones, with some not included. Of about 51,000 clones in the sample, about 87% were seen once. The source material was peripheral blood, sampled 28 days after the second AZD1222 dose. Every receptor here comes from an adult who received the AZD1222 COVID-19 vaccine.

V and J are TRBV3-1 (or the pseudogene TRBV3-2) and TRBJ2-7, with 7 bases aligning to TRBD2. The CDR3 length is 16 residues. Trimming cost V 0 bases and J 1 base; bases outside gene matches: 6. Per the germline V gene, CDR1 is LGHDT and CDR2 is YNNKEL (reference sequence). CDR3 bases: TGTGCCAGCAGCCAAGAACTAGCGACTAGATCCTACGAGCAGTACTTC. Translation gives CASSQELATRSYEQYF.

The CDR3 here is CASSSPESYEQYF. In nucleotides, the CDR3 is TGTGCCAGTAGCAGCCCCGAGAGCTACGAGCAGTACTTC. V usage is TRBV19 and J usage is TRBJ2-7; D uncertain. The CDR3 is made up of 13 amino acids. V gave up 6 bases and J gave up 3 bases, with 12 bases separating them. In germline, CDR1 is LNHDA, CDR2 SQIVND (reference sequence).

This sequence joins TRBV19 and TRBJ1-2; unclear D gene. The CDR3 spans 15 residues. Trimming stripped 6 bases from V and 4 bases from J, with 18 bases between. In germline, CDR1 is LNHDA, CDR2 SQIVND (reference sequence). The CDR3 protein is CASSPRSGIRYGYTF. The CDR3 DNA is TGTGCCAGTAGCCCAAGGTCTGGCATCCGCTATGGCTACACCTTC.

This clone was seen a single time. This chain links TRBV5-1 with TRBJ2-7; 7 nucleotides match TRBD1. CDR1 SGHRS and CDR2 YFSETQ come from the germline V gene. This CDR3 comprises 13 residues. V dropped 3 bases and J dropped 3; count of bases not matched to a gene: 3. For the CDR3, the DNA is TGCGCCAGCAGCTCGGGACAGCACTACGAGCAGTACTTC. Its protein product is CASSSGQHYEQYF.

The chain is built from TRBV7-2 and TRBJ2-3; 7 bases match TRBD2. The CDR3 is 16 residues long. Germline V gene lookup returns CDR1 SGHTA and CDR2 FQGNSA. The junction had 8 bases not matched to a gene; V was cut back by 1 base and J by 4 bases. The CDR3: CASSLGPSGTADTQYF. DNA for the CDR3: TGTGCCAGCAGCTTAGGGCCTAGCGGAACCGCAGATACGCAGTATTTT.

The genes are TRBV18 and TRBJ2-7; no clear D gene. The CDR3 is made up of 13 amino acids. Trimming removed 6 bases from V and 1 base from J, with 10 bases in between. The V gene's germline CDR1 is KGHSH and CDR2 LQKENI. The CDR3 coding sequence is TGTGCCAGCTCCAGAACAGCTTCCTACGAGCAGTACTTC. Encoded protein: CASSRTASYEQYF.